Listed below are T cell receptor beta chains from one sample, sequenced in a study of CD8 T cells in Susac syndrome. TCRdb analysed the immunoSEQ multiplex PCR reads with MiXCR anew, one entry per CDR3 protein. This sample carries about 150,000 distinct CDR3 sequences, around 96% of them seen once, and the ten largest clones take about 0.11%. The source material was CD4+ T cells from PBMCs. These receptors were taken from a human donor with multiple sclerosis. The CDR3 runs from the conserved cysteine through the conserved F or W. Not all rows give a size; the values are once, few, many and, for expanded clones, a class.

j_gene: TRBJ1-1
v_gene: TRBV28
abundance: -
CDR3aa: CASTHYVNTEAFF

j_gene: TRBJ1-1
v_gene: TRBV4-3
abundance: -
CDR3aa: CASSQKGGTEAFF

j_gene: TRBJ1-2
v_gene: TRBV3-1
abundance: -
CDR3aa: CASSQGTGGLFGYTF

j_gene: TRBJ1-5
v_gene: TRBV2
abundance: -
CDR3aa: CASSEAATVNQPQHF

j_gene: TRBJ2-2
v_gene: TRBV7-2
abundance: once
CDR3aa: CASSFDPTGELFF

j_gene: TRBJ1-5
v_gene: TRBV11-3
abundance: -
CDR3aa: CASSFSGGVKNQPQHF

j_gene: TRBJ1-1
v_gene: TRBV29-1
abundance: -
CDR3aa: CSVEGVGGVNTEAFF

j_gene: TRBJ1-6
v_gene: TRBV2
abundance: -
CDR3aa: CASSEGREYSPLHF

j_gene: TRBJ2-5
v_gene: TRBV10-3
abundance: -
CDR3aa: CAISEQETQYF

j_gene: TRBJ1-2
v_gene: TRBV28
abundance: -
CDR3aa: CASSPPENYGYTF

j_gene: TRBJ2-1
v_gene: TRBV27
abundance: -
CDR3aa: CASSLYPQDYNEQFF

j_gene: TRBJ2-7
v_gene: TRBV7-2
abundance: few
CDR3aa: CASSPSRGAGSEQYF

j_gene: TRBJ2-1
v_gene: TRBV6-2/TRBV6-3
abundance: -
CDR3aa: CASSYSNPRGIYNEQFF

j_gene: TRBJ1-6
v_gene: TRBV20-1
abundance: once
CDR3aa: CSAHRDSNSPLHF

j_gene: TRBJ2-2
v_gene: TRBV4-3
abundance: -
CDR3aa: CASSPEGGISQYTGELFF

j_gene: TRBJ1-1
v_gene: TRBV21-1
abundance: -
CDR3aa: CATGHLRGLAFF

j_gene: TRBJ1-2
v_gene: TRBV9
abundance: -
CDR3aa: CASSAPGQGGYTF

j_gene: TRBJ1-5
v_gene: TRBV9
abundance: -
CDR3aa: CASSVGWGQPQHF

j_gene: TRBJ1-6
v_gene: TRBV7-2
abundance: once
CDR3aa: CASSLTGSNSPLHF

j_gene: TRBJ1-5
v_gene: TRBV3-1
abundance: -
CDR3aa: CASSQNRGGSNQPQHF

j_gene: TRBJ1-2
v_gene: TRBV27
abundance: -
CDR3aa: CASRPLDRATGYTF

j_gene: TRBJ2-5
v_gene: TRBV5-6
abundance: -
CDR3aa: CASSYQETQYF

j_gene: TRBJ1-1
v_gene: TRBV5-6
abundance: -
CDR3aa: CASSSDRLGAFF

j_gene: TRBJ2-7
v_gene: TRBV9
abundance: -
CDR3aa: CASSVGHNAYEQYF